Following are 19 T cell receptor beta chains from one sample sequenced in a study of beta chain features in type 1 diabetes. Study observations and caveats: Type 1 diabetes patients had moderately but significantly shorter TCRB CDR3s in all four CD4+ subsets.

Since all of the isolated RNA was reverse transcribed, expressed TCRB transcripts were what got sequenced. Libraries were prepared by immunoSEQ multiplex PCR; TCRdb keeps only in-frame clonotypes and omits some of them. The sample lists around 280,000 clones; 15% were seen once. For these receptors, no antigen is known. Specimen: naive CD4+ T cells from blood. The receptors here all came from a man between 18 and 29 years old with type 1 diabetes.

This chain connects TRBV28 to TRBJ1-6, with D perhaps TRBD1 (5 bases). The CDR3 is 13 residues long. Germline V lookup: CDR1 MDHEN, CDR2 SYDVKM. V lost 6 bases, J lost 7 bases, and 10 bases lay in between. CDR3 sequence reads: CASRTGRNSPLHF. For the CDR3, the DNA is TGTGCCAGCAGAACAGGAAGAAATTCACCCCTCCACTTT.

V is TRBV7-6 and J is TRBJ1-5, with D uncertain. CDR1 SGHVS and CDR2 FNYEAQ come from the germline V gene. The CDR3 has 14 residues. Trimming stripped 0 bases from V and 6 bases from J, with 9 bases between. CDR3 coding DNA: TGTGCCAGCAGCTTAGCTGAGGGCGGTCAGCCCCAGCATTTT. Its protein is CASSLAEGGQPQHF.

The chain is built from TRBV7-8 and TRBJ1-1, with 9 bases lining up with TRBD1. Losses at the gene ends were 6 bases for V and 0 bases for J; bases not matched to a gene: 5. This CDR3 has 15 residues. Germline CDR1 SGHVS, CDR2 FQNEAQ. The CDR3 DNA follows: TGTGCCAGCAGTGGACAGGGGTCAATGAACACTGAAGCTTTCTTT. It is translated as CASSGQGSMNTEAFF.

The chain employs TRBV5-4 and TRBJ2-2, with 8 bases lining up with TRBD1. Germline values: CDR1 SGHNT, CDR2 YYREEE (reference sequence). This CDR3 comprises 16 residues. J was trimmed by 7 bases and V by 1 base; bases with no gene match: 9. CDR3 bases: TGTGCCAGCAGCTTGCTGAGTCAGGGGGCGGTCGGGGAGCTGTTTTTT. This encodes CASSLLSQGAVGELFF. Combining the CDR3 with reference TRBV5-4 and TRBJ2-2 gives the whole variable domain ETGVTQSPTHLIKTRGQQVTLRCSSQSGHNTVSWYQQALGQGPQFIFQYYREEENGRGNFPPRFSGLQFPNYSSELNVNALELDDSALYLCASSLLSQGAVGELFFGEGSRLTVL.

CDR3 coding DNA: TGTGCCAGTAGTAACAGGGTACGGGACGAGCAGTACTTC. This codes for CASSNRVRDEQYF. The chain uses TRBV19 and TRBJ2-7, with D tentatively TRBD1 (6 bases). The germline V gene encodes CDR1 LNHDA and CDR2 SQIVND (reference sequence). This CDR3 region has 13 residues. The V end was cut by 4 bases, the J end by 5 bases, with 12 bases between.

The chain joins TRBV27 to TRBJ2-1; perhaps TRBD1 as D (6 bases). V was shortened by 6 bases and J by 9 bases, with 18 bases between the two germline ends. The CDR3 has 14 amino acids. Germline V gene lookup returns CDR1 MNHEY and CDR2 SMNVEV (reference sequence). The CDR3 bases are TGTGCCAGCAGCCGTAGGGGGATTGGACTTGAGCAGTTCTTC. Its translation is CASSRRGIGLEQFF.

This clone was recorded a few times. The chain employs TRBV9 and TRBJ2-3; TRBD1 matches at 9 bases. The CDR3 has 17 amino acids. Looked up from germline, CDR1 is SGDLS and CDR2 is YYNGEE. Germline trimming cut 3 bases from V and 4 bases from J; bases unmatched to any gene: 12. CDR3 in amino acids: CASSARAGTGKADTQYF. For the CDR3, the DNA is TGTGCCAGCAGCGCCCGGGCGGGGACAGGGAAGGCAGATACGCAGTATTTT.

DNA for the CDR3: TGTGCCAGCAGTGAAATTATGGCGGGTTCACCCCTCCACTTT. As protein: CASSEIMAGSPLHF. The V and J genes are TRBV25-1 and TRBJ1-6; D is unresolved. CDR1 is MGHDK and CDR2 is SYGVNS in the germline V gene. V was trimmed by 2 bases and J by 9 bases, leaving 11 bases between them. This CDR3 comprises 14 residues.

The chain carries TRBV19 and TRBJ1-2; 8 nucleotides align to TRBD1. The V and J ends lost 5 bases and 6 bases, in that order; junction bases with no gene match: 8. The V gene's germline CDR1 is LNHDA and CDR2 SQIVND (reference sequence). This CDR3 comprises 14 residues. As DNA, the CDR3 is TGTGCCAGTAGTGCGCAGGGGGCGAAGGATGGCTACACCTTC. This codes for CASSAQGAKDGYTF.

This rearrangement joins TRBV28 to TRBJ2-5; D is perhaps TRBD2 (6 bases). Deletions cut 5 bases from V and 5 bases from J, with 9 bases between. The CDR3 length is 12 residues. Germline loops: CDR1 MDHEN, CDR2 SYDVKM. The CDR3 DNA sequence: TGTGCCAGCAGTGTAGGGAGGGAGACCCAGTACTTC. It translates to CASSVGRETQYF.

This clone came up a few times. The chain combines TRBV9 with TRBJ2-3; 7 bases are shared with TRBD1. The V gene end was trimmed by 0 bases and the J gene end by 1 base; junction bases not matched to a gene: 8. Germline V gene data show CDR1 as SGDLS and CDR2 as YYNGEE. There are 17 residues in the CDR3. This CDR3 reads CASSVATSGGRTDTQYF. DNA for the CDR3: TGTGCCAGCAGCGTAGCTACGTCAGGGGGACGCACAGATACGCAGTATTTT.

This clone has a handful of counts. V usage is TRBV5-6 and J usage is TRBJ2-5; 7 bases match TRBD1. The V gene end was trimmed by 4 bases and the J gene end by 5 bases; junction bases not matched to a gene: 5. CDR3 length: 13 residues. Germline CDR1 reads SGHDT; CDR2 reads YYEEEE. CDR3 bases: TGTGCCAGCAGCCCAGACAGGGCTGAGACCCAGTACTTC. It codes for CASSPDRAETQYF.

The table lists this clone with a few counts. The CDR3 nucleotides are TGTGCCTGGAGTCGGCCAGCGGGAGAATATCTGTACTTC. This gives the protein CAWSRPAGEYLYF. The V and J genes are TRBV30 and TRBJ2-7; 8 bases match TRBD2. CDR1 is GTSNPN, CDR2 SVGIG, per germline (reference sequence). The trim removed 2 bases at V and 12 bases at J, leaving 12 bases unmatched. This CDR3 is 13 amino acids long. The complete variable domain, with remaining parts taken from reference TRBV30 and TRBJ2-7, reads SQTIHQWPATLVQPVGSPLSLECTVEGTSNPNLYWYRQAAGRGLQLLFYSVGIGQISSEVPQNLSASRPQDRQFILSSKKLLLSDSGFYLCAWSRPAGEYLYFGPGTRLTVT.

CDR3 DNA: TGTGCCAGCAGCTTGGTTAGACAGGCACGAAACTATGGCTACACCTTC. Protein: CASSLVRQARNYGYTF. This rearrangement joins TRBV5-6 to TRBJ1-2, with D perhaps matching TRBD1 (6 bases). The CDR3 has 16 residues. CDR1 and CDR2 (germline): SGHDT, YYEEEE. The V and J ends lost 0 bases and 2 bases respectively, with 14 bases between them. Complete variable domain (other parts from reference TRBV5-6 and TRBJ1-2): DAGVTQSPTHLIKTRGQQVTLRCSPKSGHDTVSWYQQALGQGPQFIFQYYEEEERQRGNFPDRFSGHQFPNYSSELNVNALLLGDSALYLCASSLVRQARNYGYTFGSGTRLTVV.

There are a few counts of this clone. The chain joins TRBV7-2 to TRBJ2-7; 10 bases line up with TRBD1. CDR3 length: 15 residues. The V and J ends lost 6 bases and 4 bases, in that order; junction bases with no gene match: 9. Per the germline V gene, CDR1 is SGHTA and CDR2 is FQGNSA. This CDR3 reads CASRIRTGGGYEQYF. CDR3 nucleotide sequence: TGTGCCAGCAGGATCCGGACAGGGGGTGGATACGAGCAGTACTTC.

The table lists this clone with a few counts. The chain is built from TRBV5-6 and TRBJ2-1; D remains unclear. This CDR3 has 16 amino acids. V was shortened by 4 bases and J by 2 bases, with 16 bases between the two germline ends. CDR1 SGHDT and CDR2 YYEEEE come from the germline V gene. The CDR3 region is CASSAMSAPPYNEQFF. Here the CDR3 DNA reads TGTGCCAGCAGCGCCATGAGCGCCCCTCCCTACAATGAGCAGTTCTTC.

The chain links TRBV9 to TRBJ2-1, with 7 bases matching TRBD1. V was clipped by 4 bases and J by 4 bases; unmatched bases: 8. Germline lookup yields CDR1 SGDLS and CDR2 YYNGEE. This CDR3 is built from 15 residues. The CDR3 DNA reads TGTGCCAGCAGCCCCCGGACAGGTTTTTACAATGAGCAGTTCTTC. Amino acids: CASSPRTGFYNEQFF.

In this sample, this clone turned up a few times. CDR3 sequence: CASSRTSGRNGELFF. The CDR3 bases are TGCGCCAGCAGCCGGACTAGCGGGAGGAACGGGGAGCTGTTTTTT. This chain links TRBV5-1 with TRBJ2-2; TRBD2 agrees at 14 bases. Germline CDR1 reads SGHRS; CDR2 reads YFSETQ. Germline trimming cut 4 bases from V and 7 bases from J; bases unmatched to any gene: 3. The CDR3 contains 15 residues.

The sample holds a few counts of this clone. The V and J genes are TRBV27 and TRBJ2-3, with 7 bases aligning to TRBD2. The CDR3 is 13 amino acids. The trim removed 10 bases at V and 2 bases at J, leaving 6 bases unmatched. CDR1 is MNHEY and CDR2 is SMNVEV in the germline V gene (reference sequence). The CDR3 sequence: CATGRGITDTQYF. CDR3 nucleotide sequence: TGTGCCACAGGGAGGGGCATCACAGATACGCAGTATTTT.